The 11 T cell receptor beta chains given below trace back to one sample, sequenced in a study of spatial heterogeneity in lung cancer. Study-wide findings and caveats: One measure, the expanded intratumoral alpha and beta TCR count, tracked tumor mutation counts.

For these TCRs, the target antigens are not known. The time point: sample taken at primary tumor resection. One entry per CDR3 protein, called by TCRdb with MiXCR from the 5' RACE reads. The sample gives 960 or so distinct CDR3 sequences, 3.5% to 5% of which show up once; under 35% is in the top ten. This sample comprised lung tumor tissue, obtained at surgery. Receptors originate from a male donor with early-stage non-small cell lung cancer.

This clonotype counts as medium-sized (0.01 to 0.1%). The chain links TRBV5-1 to TRBJ1-1; D may be TRBD1 (5 bases). The CDR3 contains 15 residues. Germline V gives CDR1 SGHRS, CDR2 YFSETQ. The V end lost 4 bases, the J end lost 4 bases, and 17 bases lay between the germline ends. Here the CDR3 reads CASSLGGGEGTEAFF. DNA for the CDR3: TGCGCCAGCAGCCTGGGGGGAGGGGAAGGCACTGAAGCTTTCTTT.

This clonotype ranks as medium-sized (0.01 to 0.1%). V and J are TRBV7-9 and TRBJ2-5; D may correspond to TRBD1 or TRBD2 (5 bases each). This CDR3 region has 14 residues. Germline loops: CDR1 SEHNR, CDR2 FQNEAQ (reference sequence). Trimming took off 1 base at V and 5 bases at J, with 11 bases between the two ends. The CDR3 protein is CASSLVLGEETQYF. CDR3 DNA sequence: TGTGCCAGCAGCTTAGTTCTGGGGGAGGAGACCCAGTACTTC.

By share of the sample, this clonotype is medium-sized (0.01 to 0.1%). The CDR3 region has the DNA TGTGCCAGCAGCAACCAGGGGGCTAACTATGGCTACACCTTC. Residues: CASSNQGANYGYTF. The gene calls are TRBV2 and TRBJ1-2, with TRBD1 matching over 7 bases. CDR3 length equals 14 residues. Trimming removed 6 bases from V and 0 bases from J; junction bases left unmatched: 4. The germline V gene encodes CDR1 SNHLY and CDR2 FYNNEI.

This clonotype ranks as medium-sized. V and J are TRBV18 and TRBJ2-7; 9 bases match TRBD1. This CDR3 comprises 13 residues. The V gene end was trimmed by 5 bases and the J gene end by 6 bases; junction bases not matched to a gene: 5. CDR1 is KGHSH, CDR2 LQKENI, per germline. The CDR3: CASSGDRALEQYV. Here the CDR3 DNA reads TGTGCCAGCTCAGGGGACAGGGCTCTCGAGCAGTACGTC.

This clonotype ranks as large. The chain joins TRBV5-1 to TRBJ1-1; perhaps TRBD1 as D (6 bases). With 8 bases removed from V and 0 bases from J, the gap between germline ends came to 11 bases. The germline V gene has CDR1 SGHRS and CDR2 YFSETQ. The CDR3 consists of 13 residues. CDR3 coding DNA: TGCGCCAGTAGAGGGGACATGAACACTGAAGCTTTCTTT. Translating it yields CASRGDMNTEAFF.

The rearrangement links TRBV20-1 to TRBJ2-2; D is unclear. The CDR3 has 16 amino acids. V was shortened by 0 bases and J by 0 bases, with 11 bases between the two germline ends. CDR1 is DFQATT and CDR2 is SNEGSKA in the germline V gene (reference sequence). The DNA of the CDR3 is TGCAGTGCTAGAGATTCAAGAAAGGCGAACACCGGGGAGCTGTTTTTT. Its protein is CSARDSRKANTGELFF.

This clonotype is deemed medium-sized (0.01 to 0.1%). The chain is built from TRBV7-2 and TRBJ1-5; perhaps TRBD1 as D (6 bases). The CDR3 is 15 amino acids. Trimming shortened V by 1 base and J by 4 bases, and 11 bases separated the two germline ends. Germline CDR1 is SGHTA and CDR2 is FQGNSA. CDR3 sequence (DNA): TGTGCCAGCAGCTTAGAACAGGGATTGAATCAGCCCCAGCATTTT. Its protein product is CASSLEQGLNQPQHF.

Judged by abundance, this clonotype is medium-sized (0.01 to 0.1%). The rearrangement uses TRBV28 and TRBJ1-1; D is perhaps TRBD1 (5 bases). Germline V CDR1 and CDR2: MDHEN, SYDVKM. This CDR3 has 14 residues. V was cut by 2 bases and J by 1 base, with 8 bases left in between. DNA of the CDR3: TGTGCCAGCAGTTTAAGGGGTCGGAACACTGAAGCTTTCTTT. This codes for CASSLRGRNTEAFF.

This clonotype is labeled medium-sized. The rearrangement uses TRBV6-5 and TRBJ2-3; D remains unclear. This CDR3 is 14 amino acids long. The germline V and J ends were trimmed by 7 bases and 2 bases, with 13 bases remaining between them. Germline assignment: CDR1 MNHEY and CDR2 SVGAGI. The CDR3 here is CASIGGGPTDTQYF. CDR3 nucleotides: TGTGCCAGCATAGGTGGCGGTCCCACAGATACGCAGTATTTT.

In this sample, this clonotype is medium-sized (0.01 to 0.1%). The rearrangement links TRBV4-1 to TRBJ2-7; 7 nucleotides line up with TRBD1. CDR3 length: 14 amino acids. Losses at the gene ends were 5 bases for V and 7 bases for J; bases not matched to a gene: 11. CDR1 and CDR2 (germline): MGHRA, YSYEKL. The CDR3 region has the DNA TGCGCCAGCAGCTCCTCGGACCGCAGGGGGGAGCAGTACTTC. Amino acid sequence: CASSSSDRRGEQYF.

Within the sample, this clonotype is medium-sized. V and J are TRBV20-1 and TRBJ2-1; 8 bases align to TRBD2. The CDR3 is made up of 15 amino acids. From germline, CDR1 is DFQATT and CDR2 SNEGSKA (reference sequence). V lost 0 bases, J lost 5 bases, and 6 bases stayed unmatched. The CDR3 is CSARDTSGSDNEQFF. In nucleotides, the CDR3 is TGCAGTGCTAGAGATACGAGCGGGAGCGACAATGAGCAGTTCTTC.